This paragraph reports one TCR beta chain. What it recognizes is unknown. Primers included in the PCR were 60 Vbeta and 13 Jbeta primers. The method was immunoSEQ multiplex PCR; TCRdb's version includes in-frame clones alone and lacks a portion of them. The profile shows approximately 260,000 clones, around 90% of them singletons. This record comes from a study of cytomegalovirus exposure and HLA in healthy donors. Overall study: Unique TCRs from HLA-typed donors, around 93 million of them, were held in an early data release. Study findings and constraints: Common viral pathogens were later found to be apparently linked to several of the most significant clusters. CMV serostatus was the sole immune exposure data available. The authors enumerated over 150 TCR beta chains as linked to cytomegalovirus.

The CDR3 covers 17 residues. The material sequenced was PBMCs. The sequence was obtained from a girl aged 2-10 years in good health and CMV-seronegative. The J gene is TRBJ1-5, the V gene TRBV21-1; the D segment call TRBD1 is taken from the table without a DNA check. TRBV21-1 is recorded as a pseudogene. The CDR3 region has the DNA TGTGCCAGCAGTGTGCCCTTCAGGGGGCACATGGCTCAGCCCCAGCATTTT. Protein: CASSVPFRGHMAQPQHF.